The TCR beta chain described here comes from a study of blood T cell repertoires in COVID-19. This table comes from immunoSEQ multiplex PCR, and its TCRdb copy is limited to in-frame clones, with some not included. The data show about 230,000 clones, 65% to 90% seen once. Trimming took 4 bases from V and 7 from J; bases not matched to a gene: 6. This CDR3 spans 15 amino acids. CDR1 LGHDT and CDR2 YNNKEL come from the germline V gene (reference sequence). The sample taken for sequencing was peripheral blood. The TCR comes from a woman aged 45-59 years with acute or convalescent COVID-19. The chain recombines TRBV3-1 (or the pseudogene TRBV3-2) with TRBJ2-1, with TRBD2 matching over 11 bases. CDR3: CASSRPSGRQNEQFF. In DNA, the CDR3 is TGTGCCAGCAGCCGGCCTAGCGGGAGGCAAAATGAGCAGTTCTTC.